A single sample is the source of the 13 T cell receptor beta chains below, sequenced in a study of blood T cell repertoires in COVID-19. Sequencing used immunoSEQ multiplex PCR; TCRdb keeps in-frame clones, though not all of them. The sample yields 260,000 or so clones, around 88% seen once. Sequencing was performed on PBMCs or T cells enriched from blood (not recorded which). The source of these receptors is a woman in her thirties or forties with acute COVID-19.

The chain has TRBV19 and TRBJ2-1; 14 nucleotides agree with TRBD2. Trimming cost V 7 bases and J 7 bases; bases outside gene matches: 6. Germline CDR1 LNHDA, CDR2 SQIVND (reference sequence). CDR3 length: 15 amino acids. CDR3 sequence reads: CASTKTSGRANEQFF. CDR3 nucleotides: TGTGCCAGTACCAAGACTAGCGGGAGGGCAAATGAGCAGTTCTTC.

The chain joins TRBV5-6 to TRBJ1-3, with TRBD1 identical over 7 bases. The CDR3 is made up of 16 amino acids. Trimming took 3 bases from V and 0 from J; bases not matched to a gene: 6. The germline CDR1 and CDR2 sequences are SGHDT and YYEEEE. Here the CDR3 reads CASSSGQDRSGNTIYF. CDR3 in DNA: TGTGCCAGCAGCTCAGGACAGGATCGCTCTGGAAACACCATATATTTT. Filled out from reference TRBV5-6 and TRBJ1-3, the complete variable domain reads DAGVTQSPTHLIKTRGQQVTLRCSPKSGHDTVSWYQQALGQGPQFIFQYYEEEERQRGNFPDRFSGHQFPNYSSELNVNALLLGDSALYLCASSSGQDRSGNTIYFGEGSWLTVV.

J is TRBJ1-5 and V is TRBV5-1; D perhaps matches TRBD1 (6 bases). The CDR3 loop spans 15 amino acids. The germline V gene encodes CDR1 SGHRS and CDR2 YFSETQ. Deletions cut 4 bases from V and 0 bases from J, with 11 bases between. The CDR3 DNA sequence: TGCGCCAGCAGCCCAGGGACAAATAGCAATCAGCCCCAGCATTTT. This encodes CASSPGTNSNQPQHF.

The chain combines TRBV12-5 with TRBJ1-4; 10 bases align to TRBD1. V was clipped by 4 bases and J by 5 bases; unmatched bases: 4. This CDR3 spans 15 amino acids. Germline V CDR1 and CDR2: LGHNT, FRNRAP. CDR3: CASGSGQGENEKLFF. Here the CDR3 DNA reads TGTGCTAGTGGTTCCGGACAGGGGGAAAATGAAAAACTGTTTTTT.

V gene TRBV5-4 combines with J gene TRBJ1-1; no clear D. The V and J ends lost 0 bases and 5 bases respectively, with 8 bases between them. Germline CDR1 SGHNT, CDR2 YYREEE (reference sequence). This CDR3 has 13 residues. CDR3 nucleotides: TGTGCCAGCAGCTTGGCCGCGGGGACTGAAGCTTTCTTT. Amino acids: CASSLAAGTEAFF.

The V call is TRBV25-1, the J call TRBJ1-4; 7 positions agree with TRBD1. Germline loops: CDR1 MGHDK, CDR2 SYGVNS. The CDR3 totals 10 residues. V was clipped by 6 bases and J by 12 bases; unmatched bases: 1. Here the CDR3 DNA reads TGTGCCAGCAGAGGACAGGAACTGTTTTTT. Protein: CASRGQELFF.

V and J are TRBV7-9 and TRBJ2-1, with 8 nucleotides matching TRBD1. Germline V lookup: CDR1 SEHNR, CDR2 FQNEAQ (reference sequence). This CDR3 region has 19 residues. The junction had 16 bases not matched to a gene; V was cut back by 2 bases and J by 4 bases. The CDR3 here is CASSLQGTGQPPHYNEQFF. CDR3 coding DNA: TGTGCCAGCAGCTTACAAGGGACAGGTCAACCCCCACATTACAATGAGCAGTTCTTC.

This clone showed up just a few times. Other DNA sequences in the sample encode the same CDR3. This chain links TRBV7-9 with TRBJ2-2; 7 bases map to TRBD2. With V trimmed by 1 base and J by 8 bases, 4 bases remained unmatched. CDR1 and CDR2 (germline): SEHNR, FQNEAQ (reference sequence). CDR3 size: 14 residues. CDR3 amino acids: CASSLGLAAGELFF. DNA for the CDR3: TGTGCCAGCAGCTTAGGACTAGCTGCGGGGGAGCTGTTTTTT.

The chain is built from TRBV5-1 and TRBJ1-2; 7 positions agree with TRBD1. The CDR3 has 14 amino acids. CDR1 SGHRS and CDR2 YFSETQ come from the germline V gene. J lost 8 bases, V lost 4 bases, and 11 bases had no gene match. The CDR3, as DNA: TGCGCCAGCAGCCGAGGACAGGCTGAGAGAGGCTACACCTTC. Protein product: CASSRGQAERGYTF.

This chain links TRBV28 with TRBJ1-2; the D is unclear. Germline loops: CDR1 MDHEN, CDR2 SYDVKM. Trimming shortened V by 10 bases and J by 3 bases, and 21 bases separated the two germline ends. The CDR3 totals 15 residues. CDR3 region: CATLHKGGLDYGYTF. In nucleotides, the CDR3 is TGTGCCACACTTCATAAGGGAGGGTTAGACTATGGCTACACCTTC.

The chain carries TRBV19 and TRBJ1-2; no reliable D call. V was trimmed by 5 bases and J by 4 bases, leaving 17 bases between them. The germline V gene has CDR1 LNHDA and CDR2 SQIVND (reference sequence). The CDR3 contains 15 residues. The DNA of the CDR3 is TGTGCCAGTAGTGTCGGGTCACCCCTCGGCTATGGCTACACCTTC. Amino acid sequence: CASSVGSPLGYGYTF.

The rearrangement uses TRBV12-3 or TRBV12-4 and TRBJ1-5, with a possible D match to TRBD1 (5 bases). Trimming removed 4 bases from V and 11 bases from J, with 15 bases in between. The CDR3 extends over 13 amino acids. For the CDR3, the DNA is TGTGCCAGCAGTTCCATGGATACAGGTACCCAGCATTTT. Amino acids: CASSSMDTGTQHF.

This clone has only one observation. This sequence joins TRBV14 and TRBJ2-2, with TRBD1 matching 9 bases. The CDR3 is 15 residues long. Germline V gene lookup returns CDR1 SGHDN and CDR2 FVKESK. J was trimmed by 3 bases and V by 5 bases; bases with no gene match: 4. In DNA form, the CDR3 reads TGTGCCAGCAGCTTCGGACAGGGGCACACCGGGGAGCTGTTTTTT. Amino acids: CASSFGQGHTGELFF. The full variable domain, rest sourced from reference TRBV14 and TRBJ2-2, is EAGVTQFPSHSVIEKGQTVTLRCDPISGHDNLYWYRRVMGKEIKFLLHFVKESKQDESGMPNNRFLAERTGGTYSTLKVQPAELEDSGVYFCASSFGQGHTGELFFGEGSRLTVL.